These 22 T cell receptor beta chains came from one sample sequenced in a study of T cells expressing NK-cell markers. TCRdb re-called the 5' RACE reads and catalogs CDR3 proteins one per entry, DNA excluded. Across roughly 180,000 distinct CDR3 sequences, the top ten clones capture 20% to 25% of the sample. Sequenced material: blood T cells: a sorted CD56 or NKG2C T cell subset, CD4+ or CD8+ T cells, or bulk PBMC T cells (not recorded which). The receptors here all came from a man aged 18-70 years in good health.

The chain is built from TRBV6-1 and TRBJ1-2. CDR3 length: 14 amino acids. Germline CDR1 is MNHNS and CDR2 is SASEGT. The CDR3 sequence: CASSLDHLMGGYTF.

This chain uses TRBV7-8 with TRBJ2-1; TCRdb's assignment of TRBD1 cannot be checked, as there is no DNA. The CDR3 runs 13 residues. Germline CDR1 and CDR2: SGHVS and FQNEAQ. Here the CDR3 reads CASSTHRVDEQFF.

This chain joins TRBV6-1 and TRBJ1-3; the D call from TCRdb, TRBD1, cannot be confirmed without DNA. The CDR3 loop spans 17 amino acids. From germline, CDR1 is MNHNS and CDR2 SASEGT. CDR3 amino acids: CASSDRTVYFSGNTIYF.

The rearrangement links TRBV13 to TRBJ1-1; TCRdb names TRBD1, which stays unverified in the absence of DNA. Per germline, CDR1 PRHDT and CDR2 FYEKMQ (reference sequence). CDR3 length: 14 residues. The CDR3 region is CASSFPGPKAEAFF.

This chain joins TRBV7-4 and TRBJ1-1. The CDR3 is made up of 13 amino acids. Germline CDR1 and CDR2: SGHVT and SQSDAQ. CDR3: CARRGSGSTEAFF.

The chain employs TRBV3-1 and TRBJ1-2; the TCRdb call, TRBD1, lacks DNA for checking. The V gene's germline CDR1 is LGHDT and CDR2 YNNKEL (reference sequence). This CDR3 contains 15 residues. Here the CDR3 reads CASSQEAGTTNGYTF. The full variable domain, in which reference TRBV3-1 and TRBJ1-2 provide the parts outside the CDR3, is DTAVSQTPKYLVTQMGNDKSIKCEQNLGHDTMYWYKQDSKKFLKIMFSYNNKELIINETVPNRFSPKSPDKAHLNLHINSLELGDSAVYFCASSQEAGTTNGYTFGSGTRLTVV.

The chain couples TRBV6-5 to TRBJ1-1. From germline, CDR1 is MNHEY and CDR2 SVGAGI. The CDR3 is 13 residues long. The CDR3 loop reads CASSYSDKLWAFF.

The CDR3 region is CASSEAGRYLADTQYF. The chain joins TRBV6-1 to TRBJ2-3; TCRdb selects TRBD2, and the lack of DNA leaves this call unchecked. Per germline, CDR1 MNHNS and CDR2 SASEGT. This CDR3 spans 16 amino acids.

The chain joins TRBV7-6 to TRBJ2-3; with no DNA, the TCRdb D assignment of TRBD2 cannot be verified. CDR1 SGHVS and CDR2 FNYEAQ come from the germline V gene. The CDR3 has 16 amino acids. The CDR3 protein is CASSPQAGFGTDTQYF.

The chain combines TRBV3-1 with TRBJ2-1; the TRBD2 assignment by TCRdb is unverifiable without DNA. This CDR3 is 15 amino acids long. The germline CDR1 and CDR2 sequences are LGHDT and YNNKEL (reference sequence). This CDR3 is CASRDRGVSYNEQFF.

The V gene is TRBV7-2, the J gene TRBJ2-5; the D gene TCRdb calls, TRBD1, cannot be checked with no DNA. The CDR3 has 19 residues. CDR1 and CDR2 (germline): SGHTA, FQGNSA. CDR3 loop: CASSLAYLRRQGMVETQYF.

The V and J genes are TRBV5-1 and TRBJ2-3; TCRdb gives TRBD1 as the D gene, but with no DNA this cannot be confirmed. Germline-derived CDR1 and CDR2 are SGHRS and YFSETQ. The CDR3 runs 16 residues. The CDR3 sequence: CASSLTRQGFADTQYF.

The chain combines TRBV7-8 with TRBJ2-5; TCRdb lists TRBD1, though no DNA is available to test this call. There are 16 residues in the CDR3. Germline V gene lookup returns CDR1 SGHVS and CDR2 FQNEAQ. CDR3 residues: CASSLQADRVQETQYF. Variable domain in full (rest from reference TRBV7-8 and TRBJ2-5): GAGVSQSPRYKVAKRGQDVALRCDPISGHVSLFWYQQALGQGPEFLTYFQNEAQLDKSGLPSDRFFAERPEGSVSTLKIQRTQQEDSAVYLCASSLQADRVQETQYFGPGTRLLVL.

The chain joins TRBV7-8 to TRBJ2-7. Germline V CDR1 and CDR2: SGHVS, FQNEAQ. This CDR3 is 14 amino acids long. This CDR3 is CASSLELLDYEQYF. Using reference TRBV7-8 and TRBJ2-7 for the parts outside the CDR3, the full variable domain is GAGVSQSPRYKVAKRGQDVALRCDPISGHVSLFWYQQALGQGPEFLTYFQNEAQLDKSGLPSDRFFAERPEGSVSTLKIQRTQQEDSAVYLCASSLELLDYEQYFGPGTRLTVT.

V gene TRBV28 combines with J gene TRBJ1-1; the D gene TCRdb calls, TRBD1, cannot be checked with no DNA. Germline V gene data show CDR1 as MDHEN and CDR2 as SYDVKM. The length of the CDR3 is 17 residues. Here the CDR3 reads CASSSRDRGPMNTEAFF.

The chain joins TRBV15 to TRBJ2-7; TCRdb designates TRBD1, a call that cannot be tested without DNA. Per germline, CDR1 LNHNV and CDR2 YYDKDF (reference sequence). The CDR3 sequence is 14 residues long. The CDR3 loop reads CATSHRGEYYEQYF.

The chain is built from TRBV12-3 or TRBV12-4 and TRBJ1-2; lacking DNA, the TRBD1 call made by TCRdb goes unchecked. This CDR3 is 15 amino acids long. The CDR3 loop is CASSLSSRGGDGYTF.

The gene calls are TRBV18 and TRBJ2-1; TCRdb's assignment of TRBD1 cannot be checked, as there is no DNA. In germline, CDR1 is KGHSH, CDR2 LQKENI. CDR3 length equals 15 residues. This CDR3 is CASSPRGGAYYEQFF.

The rearrangement joins TRBV12-3 or TRBV12-4 to TRBJ1-1; TCRdb calls TRBD1, which cannot be checked without DNA. The CDR3 is made up of 14 amino acids. CDR3: CASSLEGAGTEAFF.

The CDR3 here is CASSLEAIAGGNEQFF. The V and J genes are TRBV7-2 and TRBJ2-1; there is no DNA to check the TCRdb D call of TRBD1. There are 16 residues in the CDR3. Germline lookup yields CDR1 SGHTA and CDR2 FQGNSA.

The V gene is TRBV12-3 or TRBV12-4, the J gene TRBJ2-3; without DNA, the TCRdb call of TRBD1 cannot be checked. This CDR3 is built from 17 residues. The CDR3 sequence: CASSISFLQGFTDTQYF.

This chain connects TRBV10-3 to TRBJ1-2; TCRdb reports TRBD1, a call that lacks DNA to check it against. CDR1 ENHRY and CDR2 SYGVKD come from the germline V gene. This CDR3 comprises 16 residues. CDR3 loop: CAISAPDRTANYGYTF.